This TCR beta chain is from a study of cytomegalovirus exposure and HLA in healthy donors. Study-wide background: A prior analysis found roughly 110 million unique TCR beta sequences from 170 million or so T cells.

Donors were ostensibly healthy at sampling, although undocumented immune exposures were probable. This clone was seen a few times. Its specificity is not known. The PCR made use of 60 Vbeta and 13 Jbeta primers. Sequencing used immunoSEQ multiplex PCR; TCRdb keeps in-frame clones, though not all of them. The sample has about 190,000 clones; 75% to 90% are singletons. Germline CDR1 SQVTM, CDR2 ANQGSEA. With V trimmed by 6 bases and J by 0 bases, 6 bases remained unmatched. CDR3 length: 14 amino acids. General study findings and limits: Clonal expansion was found to be greater in HLA-associated TCR beta chains than in equally common others in a later analysis.

The sample taken for sequencing was PBMCs. The sequence was collected from a man aged 25 to 40 in good health and CMV-seronegative. The chain combines TRBV29-1 with TRBJ2-7; 9 nucleotides line up with TRBD1. As DNA, the CDR3 is TGCAGCGTGGGACCGGGACAGGGCTCCTACGAGCAGTACTTC. Encoded protein: CSVGPGQGSYEQYF.